The entry that follows covers one T cell receptor (beta chain) sequence. Its specificity is unknown. The V gene end was trimmed by 1 base and the J gene end by 2 bases; junction bases not matched to a gene: 5. The V gene's germline CDR1 is GTSNPN and CDR2 SVGIG (reference sequence). This CDR3 comprises 15 residues. This sample is drawn from a study of shared clonotypes between healthy human individuals. General observations from the study: Clonotypes shared by all four donors outscored non-shared clonotypes in generation probability. An expected dependence of interdonor clonotype sharing on sequencing depth was noted.

A deep-level run was used for the assay. In the original processing: ImmunoSEQ output lacked quality scores and full-length reads, limiting matched filtering. This table comes from immunoSEQ multiplex PCR, and its TCRdb copy is limited to in-frame clones, with some not included. The V and J calls and the clone size are those of that table, but D and trimming were determined from the DNA. The data contain 2 million to 2.5 million clones, approximately 93% of them singletons. The source material was naive CD4+ T cells from PBMCs. Subset specified: CD45RA+ positively selected. The V call is TRBV30, the J call TRBJ1-2; 9 bases line up with TRBD1. This TCR was sampled from a man aged 18 to 29 in good health. Some clones in this sample may be carry-over from other donors' samples. CDR3 coding DNA: TGTGCCTGGAGTGAGGGACAGGGTCGCAACTATGGCTACACCTTC. This sequence encodes CAWSEGQGRNYGYTF. The complete variable domain, with remaining parts taken from reference TRBV30 and TRBJ1-2, reads SQTIHQWPATLVQPVGSPLSLECTVEGTSNPNLYWYRQAAGRGLQLLFYSVGIGQISSEVPQNLSASRPQDRQFILSSKKLLLSDSGFYLCAWSEGQGRNYGYTFGSGTRLTVV.